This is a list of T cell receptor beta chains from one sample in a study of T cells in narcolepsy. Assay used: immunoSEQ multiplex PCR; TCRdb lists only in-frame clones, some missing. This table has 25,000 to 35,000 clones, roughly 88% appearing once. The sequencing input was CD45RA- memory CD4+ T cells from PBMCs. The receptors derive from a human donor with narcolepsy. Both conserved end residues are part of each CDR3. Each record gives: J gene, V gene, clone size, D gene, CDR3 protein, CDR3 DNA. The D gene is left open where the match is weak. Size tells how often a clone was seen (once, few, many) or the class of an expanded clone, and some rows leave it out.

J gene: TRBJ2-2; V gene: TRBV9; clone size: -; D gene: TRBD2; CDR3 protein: CASSILAGGWTGELFF; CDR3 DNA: TGTGCCAGCAGCATATTAGCGGGAGGTTGGACCGGGGAGCTGTTTTTT
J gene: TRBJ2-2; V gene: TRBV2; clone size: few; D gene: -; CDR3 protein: CASSVTGVAGELFF; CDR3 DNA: TGTGCCAGCAGTGTTACCGGGGTGGCCGGGGAGCTGTTTTTT
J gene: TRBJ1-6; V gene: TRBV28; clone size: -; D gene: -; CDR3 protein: CASSLPPRPLHF; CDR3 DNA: TGTGCCAGCAGCCTGCCCCCCCGGCCCCTCCACTTT
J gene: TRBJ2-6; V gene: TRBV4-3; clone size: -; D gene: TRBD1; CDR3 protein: CASSQQGAGANVLTF; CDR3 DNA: TGCGCCAGCAGCCAACAGGGGGCTGGGGCCAACGTCCTGACTTTC
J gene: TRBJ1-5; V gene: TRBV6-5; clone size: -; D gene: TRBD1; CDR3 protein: CASSYQGGNQPQHF; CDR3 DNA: TGTGCCAGCAGTTACCAGGGGGGGAATCAGCCCCAGCATTTT
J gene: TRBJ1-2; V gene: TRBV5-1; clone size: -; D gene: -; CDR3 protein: CASSDTGMGYGYTF; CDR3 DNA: TGCGCCAGCAGCGATACAGGGATGGGGTATGGCTACACCTTC
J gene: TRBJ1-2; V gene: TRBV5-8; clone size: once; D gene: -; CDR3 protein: CAGHKRPGRGYTF; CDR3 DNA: TGTGCCGGACATAAGAGACCGGGTCGGGGCTACACCTTC
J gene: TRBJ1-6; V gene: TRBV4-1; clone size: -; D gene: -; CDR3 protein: CASSHAWGGAASPLHF; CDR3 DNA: TGCGCCAGCAGCCATGCTTGGGGGGGGGCCGCTTCACCCCTCCACTTT
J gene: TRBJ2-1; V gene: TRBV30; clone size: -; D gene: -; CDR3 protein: CAWRVEGNEQFF; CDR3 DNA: TGTGCCTGGAGGGTAGAAGGGAATGAGCAGTTCTTC
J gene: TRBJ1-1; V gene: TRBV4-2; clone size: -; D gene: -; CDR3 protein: CASSQDVAGDEAFF; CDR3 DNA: TGTGCCAGCAGCCAAGATGTGGCAGGGGACGAAGCTTTCTTT
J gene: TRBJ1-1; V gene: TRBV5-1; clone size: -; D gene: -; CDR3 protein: CASTPTDSIFTEAFF; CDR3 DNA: TGCGCCAGCACCCCCACGGACAGCATATTCACTGAAGCTTTCTTT
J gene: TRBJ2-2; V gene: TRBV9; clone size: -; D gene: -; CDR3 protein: CASSVGGAQNTGELFF; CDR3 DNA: TGTGCCAGCAGCGTAGGTGGGGCTCAGAACACCGGGGAGCTGTTTTTT
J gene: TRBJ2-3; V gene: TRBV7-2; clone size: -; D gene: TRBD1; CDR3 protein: CASSLLTGGGTDTQYF; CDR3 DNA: TGTGCCAGCAGCTTATTGACAGGGGGTGGGACAGATACGCAGTATTTT
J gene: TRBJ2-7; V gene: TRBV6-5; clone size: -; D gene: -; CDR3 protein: CASRDTTRVVEQYF; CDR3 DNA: TGTGCCAGCAGAGATACGACAAGGGTTGTCGAGCAGTACTTC
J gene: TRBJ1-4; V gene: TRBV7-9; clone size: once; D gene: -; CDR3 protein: CASSSNQGANEKLFF; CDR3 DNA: TGTGCCAGCAGCAGCAACCAGGGAGCTAATGAAAAACTGTTTTTT
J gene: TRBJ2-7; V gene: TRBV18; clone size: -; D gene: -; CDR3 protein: CASSPQREREQYF; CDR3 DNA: TGTGCCAGCTCACCACAGAGGGAGCGAGAGCAGTACTTC
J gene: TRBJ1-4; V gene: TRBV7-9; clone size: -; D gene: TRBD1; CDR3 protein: CASSRARRQGASEKLFF; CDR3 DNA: TGTGCCAGCAGCCGAGCGAGACGACAGGGGGCAAGTGAAAAACTGTTTTTT
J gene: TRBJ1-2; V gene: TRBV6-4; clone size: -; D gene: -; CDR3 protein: CASSDRAGSGVYGYTF; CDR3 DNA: TGTGCCAGCAGTGACCGGGCGGGCTCCGGTGTCTATGGCTACACCTTC
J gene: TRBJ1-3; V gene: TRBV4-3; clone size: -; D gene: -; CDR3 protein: CASSQGTVSSGNTIYF; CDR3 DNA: TGCGCCAGCAGCCAAGGGACAGTGAGCTCTGGAAACACCATATATTTT
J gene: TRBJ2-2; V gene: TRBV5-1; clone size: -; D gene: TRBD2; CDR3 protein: CASSLWARGGTGELFF; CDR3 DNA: TGCGCCAGCAGCTTGTGGGCGCGGGGGGGCACCGGGGAGCTGTTTTTT
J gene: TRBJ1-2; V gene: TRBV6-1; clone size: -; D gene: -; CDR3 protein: CASSEQRTPYGYTF; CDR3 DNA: TGTGCCAGCAGTGAACAGAGGACCCCCTATGGCTACACCTTC
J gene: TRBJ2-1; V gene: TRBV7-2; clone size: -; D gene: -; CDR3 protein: CASSFEQGREQFF; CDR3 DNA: TGTGCCAGCAGCTTCGAACAGGGTAGAGAGCAGTTCTTC
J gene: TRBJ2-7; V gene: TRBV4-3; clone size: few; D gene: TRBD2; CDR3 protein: CASSQGTSGIYEQYF; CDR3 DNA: TGCGCCAGCAGCCAAGGGACTAGCGGAATCTACGAGCAGTACTTC
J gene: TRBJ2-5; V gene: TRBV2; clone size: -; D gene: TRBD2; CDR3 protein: CASSSPGLGNQETQYF; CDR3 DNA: TGTGCCAGCAGTTCCCCCGGACTAGGAAACCAAGAGACCCAGTACTTC
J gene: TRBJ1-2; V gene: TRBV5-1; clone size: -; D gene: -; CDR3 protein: CASTEQEDSGYTF; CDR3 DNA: TGCGCCAGCACCGAACAGGAGGATAGTGGCTACACCTTC
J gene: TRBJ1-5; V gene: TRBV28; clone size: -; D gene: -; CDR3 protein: CASRGGSGFNQPQHF; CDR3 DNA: TGTGCCAGCAGGGGAGGGTCGGGGTTCAATCAGCCCCAGCATTTT
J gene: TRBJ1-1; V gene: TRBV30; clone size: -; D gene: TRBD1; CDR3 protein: CAWINRGNMNTEAFF; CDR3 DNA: TGTGCCTGGATAAACAGGGGAAACATGAACACTGAAGCTTTCTTT
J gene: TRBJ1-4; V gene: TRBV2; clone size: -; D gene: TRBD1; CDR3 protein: CASSSLTGTNEKLFF; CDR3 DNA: TGTGCCAGCAGTTCCTTGACAGGGACTAATGAAAAACTGTTTTTT
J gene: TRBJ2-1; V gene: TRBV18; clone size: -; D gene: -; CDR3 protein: CASSPEVRYNEQFF; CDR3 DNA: TGTGCCAGCTCACCAGAGGTCCGCTACAATGAGCAGTTCTTC
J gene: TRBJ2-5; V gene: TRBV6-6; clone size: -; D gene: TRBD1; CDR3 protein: CASSMTGVMETQYF; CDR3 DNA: TGTGCCAGCAGCATGACAGGGGTAATGGAGACCCAGTACTTC
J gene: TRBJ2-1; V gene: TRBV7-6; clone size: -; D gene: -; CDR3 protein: CASSLAVTSSDEQFF; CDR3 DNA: TGTGCCAGCAGCTTAGCGGTGACTAGTAGCGATGAGCAGTTCTTC
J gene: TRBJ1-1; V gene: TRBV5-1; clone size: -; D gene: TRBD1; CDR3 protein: CASSSGTGNPLNTEAFF; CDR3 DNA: TGCGCCAGCAGCTCCGGGACAGGGAATCCTTTGAACACTGAAGCTTTCTTT
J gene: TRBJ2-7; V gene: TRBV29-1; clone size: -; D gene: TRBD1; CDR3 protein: CSAGQGKILQYF; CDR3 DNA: TGCAGCGCGGGACAGGGTAAGATTTTGCAGTACTTC
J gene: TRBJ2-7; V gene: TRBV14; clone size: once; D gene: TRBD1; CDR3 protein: CASSPRTGGYEQYF; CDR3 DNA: TGTGCCAGCAGTCCCAGGACAGGGGGCTACGAGCAGTACTTC
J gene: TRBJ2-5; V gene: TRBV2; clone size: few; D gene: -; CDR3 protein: CASSRETQYF; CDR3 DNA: TGTGCCAGCAGTAGGGAGACCCAGTACTTC
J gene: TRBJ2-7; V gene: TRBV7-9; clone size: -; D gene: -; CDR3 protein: CASSSDRRGPEQYF; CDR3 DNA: TGTGCCAGCAGCTCCGATCGGAGGGGGCCAGAGCAGTACTTC